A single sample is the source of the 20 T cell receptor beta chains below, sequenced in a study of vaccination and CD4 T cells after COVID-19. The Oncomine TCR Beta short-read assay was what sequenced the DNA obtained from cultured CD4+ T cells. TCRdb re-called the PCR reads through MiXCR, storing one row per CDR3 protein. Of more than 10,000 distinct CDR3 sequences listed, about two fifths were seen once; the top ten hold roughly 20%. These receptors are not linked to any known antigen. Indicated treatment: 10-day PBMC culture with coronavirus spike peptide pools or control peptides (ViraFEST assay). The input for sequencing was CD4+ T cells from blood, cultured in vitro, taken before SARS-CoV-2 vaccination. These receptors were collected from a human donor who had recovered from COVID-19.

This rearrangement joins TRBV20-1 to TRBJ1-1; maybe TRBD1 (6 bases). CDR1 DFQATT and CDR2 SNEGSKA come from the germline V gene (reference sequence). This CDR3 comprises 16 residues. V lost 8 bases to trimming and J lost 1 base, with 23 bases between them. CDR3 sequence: CSILGGLGFANTEAFF. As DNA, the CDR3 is TGCAGTATACTAGGGGGACTGGGTTTTGCGAACACTGAAGCTTTCTTT.

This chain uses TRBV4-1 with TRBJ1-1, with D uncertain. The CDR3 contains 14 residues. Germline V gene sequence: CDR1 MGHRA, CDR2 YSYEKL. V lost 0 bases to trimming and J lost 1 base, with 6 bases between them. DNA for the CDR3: TGCGCCAGCAGCCAAGACACCACGAACACTGAAGCTTTCTTT. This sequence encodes CASSQDTTNTEAFF.

The CDR3 DNA sequence: TGTGCCAGCAGTTACTCTTGGCGGAACAATGAGCAGTTCTTC. This codes for CASSYSWRNNEQFF. V is TRBV6-2 or TRBV6-3 and J is TRBJ2-1, with D uncertain. Trimming pared 0 bases from V and 5 bases from J, leaving 8 bases between. Germline V gene data show CDR1 as MNHEY and CDR2 as SVGEGT. The length of the CDR3 is 14 residues.

CDR3 DNA sequence: TGTGCCAGCAGCCCAATGGGGATGGGCGGTGAGACCCAGTACTTC. Protein product: CASSPMGMGGETQYF. This chain connects TRBV7-7 to TRBJ2-5, with D unclear. The CDR3 has 15 residues. CDR1 SSHAT and CDR2 FNYEAQ come from the germline V gene (reference sequence). V shed 5 bases and J shed 5 bases, with 18 bases lying between them.

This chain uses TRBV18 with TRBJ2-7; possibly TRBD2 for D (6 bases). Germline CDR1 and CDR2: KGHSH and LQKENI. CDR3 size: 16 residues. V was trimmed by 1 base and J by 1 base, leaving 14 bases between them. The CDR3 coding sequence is TGTGCCAGCTCACCACTTCCGGCGGGGCCGTCCTACGAGCAGTACTTC. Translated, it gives CASSPLPAGPSYEQYF. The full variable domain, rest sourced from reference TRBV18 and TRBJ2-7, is NAGVMQNPRHLVRRRGQEARLRCSPMKGHSHVYWYRQLPEEGLKFMVYLQKENIIDESGMPKERFSAEFPKEGPSILRIQQVVRGDSAAYFCASSPLPAGPSYEQYFGPGTRLTVT.

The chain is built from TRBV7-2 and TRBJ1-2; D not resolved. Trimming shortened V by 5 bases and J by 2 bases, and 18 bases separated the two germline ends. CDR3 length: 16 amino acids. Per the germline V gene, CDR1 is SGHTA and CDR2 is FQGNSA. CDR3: CASSPSRQTSNYGYTF. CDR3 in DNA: TGTGCCAGCAGCCCATCGCGTCAGACTTCCAACTATGGCTACACCTTC.

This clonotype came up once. The CDR3 coding sequence is TGTGCCAGCAGTCTGAAGGACAGATATGGCTACACCTTC. As protein: CASSLKDRYGYTF. V usage is TRBV5-4 and J usage is TRBJ1-2; tentative D call: TRBD1 (6 bases). V dropped 5 bases and J dropped 5 bases, with 13 bases sitting between them. The germline V gene encodes CDR1 SGHNT and CDR2 YYREEE (reference sequence). The CDR3 loop spans 13 amino acids.

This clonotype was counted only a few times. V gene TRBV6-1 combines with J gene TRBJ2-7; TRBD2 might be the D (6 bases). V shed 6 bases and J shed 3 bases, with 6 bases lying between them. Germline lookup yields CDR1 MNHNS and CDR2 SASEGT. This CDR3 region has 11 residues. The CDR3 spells CASREGYEQYF. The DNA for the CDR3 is TGTGCCAGCAGGGAGGGCTACGAGCAGTACTTC.

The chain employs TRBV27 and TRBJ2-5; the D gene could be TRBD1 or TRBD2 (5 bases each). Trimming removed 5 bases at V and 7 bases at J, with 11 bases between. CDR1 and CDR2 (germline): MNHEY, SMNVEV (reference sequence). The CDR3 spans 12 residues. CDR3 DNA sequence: TGTGCCAGCAGTACCCAGAGGGGGACCCAGTACTTC. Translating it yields CASSTQRGTQYF.

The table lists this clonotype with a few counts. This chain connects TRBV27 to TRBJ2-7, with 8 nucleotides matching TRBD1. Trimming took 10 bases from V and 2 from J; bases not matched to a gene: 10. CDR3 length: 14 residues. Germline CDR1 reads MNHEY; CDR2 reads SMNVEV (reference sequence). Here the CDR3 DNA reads TGTGCCACCCGAGGCGGACAGGGTCCCTACGAGCAGTACTTC. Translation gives CATRGGQGPYEQYF.

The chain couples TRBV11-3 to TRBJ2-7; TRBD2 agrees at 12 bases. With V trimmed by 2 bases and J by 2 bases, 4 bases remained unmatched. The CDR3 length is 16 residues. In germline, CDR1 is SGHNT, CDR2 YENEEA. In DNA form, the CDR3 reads TGTGCCAGCAGCTTAACCCGGACTAGCGGGACCTACGAGCAGTACTTC. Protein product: CASSLTRTSGTYEQYF.

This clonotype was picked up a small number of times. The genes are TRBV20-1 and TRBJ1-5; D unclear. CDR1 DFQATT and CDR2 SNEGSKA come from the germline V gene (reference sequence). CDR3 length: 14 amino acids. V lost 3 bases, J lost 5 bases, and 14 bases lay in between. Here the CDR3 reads CSASVEPFYQPQHF. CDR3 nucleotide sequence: TGCAGTGCTAGTGTGGAACCGTTCTATCAGCCCCAGCATTTT.

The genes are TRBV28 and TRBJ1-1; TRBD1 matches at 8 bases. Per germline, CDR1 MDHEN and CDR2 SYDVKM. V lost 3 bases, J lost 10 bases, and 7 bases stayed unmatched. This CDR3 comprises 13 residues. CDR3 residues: CASSFGRQGRAFF. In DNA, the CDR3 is TGTGCCAGCAGTTTTGGAAGACAGGGGAGAGCTTTCTTT. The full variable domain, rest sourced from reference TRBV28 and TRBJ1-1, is DVKVTQSSRYLVKRTGEKVFLECVQDMDHENMFWYRQDPGLGLRLIYFSYDVKMKEKGDIPEGYSVSREKKERFSLILESASTNQTSMYLCASSFGRQGRAFFGQGTRLTVV.

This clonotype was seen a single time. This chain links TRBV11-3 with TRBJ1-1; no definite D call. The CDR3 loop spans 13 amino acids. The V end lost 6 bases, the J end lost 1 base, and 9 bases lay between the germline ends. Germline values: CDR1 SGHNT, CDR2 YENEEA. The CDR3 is CASSPKSNTEAFF. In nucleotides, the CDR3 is TGTGCCAGCAGTCCGAAATCGAACACTGAAGCTTTCTTT. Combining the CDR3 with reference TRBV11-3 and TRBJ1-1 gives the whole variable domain EAGVVQSPRYKIIEKKQPVAFWCNPISGHNTLYWYLQNLGQGPELLIRYENEEAVDDSQLPKDRFSAERLKGVDSTLKIQPAELGDSAVYLCASSPKSNTEAFFGQGTRLTVV.

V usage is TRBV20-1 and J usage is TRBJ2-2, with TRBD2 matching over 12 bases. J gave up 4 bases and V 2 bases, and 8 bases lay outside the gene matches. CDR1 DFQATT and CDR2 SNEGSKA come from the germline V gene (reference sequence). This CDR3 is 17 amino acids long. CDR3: CSARRTSGTPGTGELFF. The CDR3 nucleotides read TGCAGTGCTAGACGGACTAGCGGGACCCCGGGCACCGGGGAGCTGTTTTTT.

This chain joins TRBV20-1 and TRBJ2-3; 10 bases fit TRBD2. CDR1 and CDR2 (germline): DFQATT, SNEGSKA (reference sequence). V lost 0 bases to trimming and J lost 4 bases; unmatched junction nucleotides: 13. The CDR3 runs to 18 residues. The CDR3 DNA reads TGCAGTGCTAGAGACCCCTTTTGGGAGCGGGGGGGCCCAGATACGCAGTATTTT. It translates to CSARDPFWERGGPDTQYF.

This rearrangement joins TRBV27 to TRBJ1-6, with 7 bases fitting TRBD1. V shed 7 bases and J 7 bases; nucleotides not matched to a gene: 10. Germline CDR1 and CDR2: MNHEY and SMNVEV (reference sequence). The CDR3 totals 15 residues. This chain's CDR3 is CASKEIQGGNSPLHF. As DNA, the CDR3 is TGTGCCAGCAAGGAAATCCAGGGGGGAAATTCACCCCTCCACTTT.

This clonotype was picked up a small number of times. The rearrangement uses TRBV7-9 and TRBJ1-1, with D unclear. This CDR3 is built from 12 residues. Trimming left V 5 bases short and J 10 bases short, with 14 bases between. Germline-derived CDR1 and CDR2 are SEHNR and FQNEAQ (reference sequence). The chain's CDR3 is CASSHPATRAFF. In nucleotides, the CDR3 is TGTGCCAGCAGCCATCCAGCAACGCGAGCTTTCTTT.

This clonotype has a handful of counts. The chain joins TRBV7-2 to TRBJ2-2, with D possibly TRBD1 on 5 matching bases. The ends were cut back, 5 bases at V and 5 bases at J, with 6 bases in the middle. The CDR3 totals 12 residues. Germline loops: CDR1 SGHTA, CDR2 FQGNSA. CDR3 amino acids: CASSQGTGELFF. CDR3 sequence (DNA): TGTGCCAGCAGCCAGGGTACCGGGGAGCTGTTTTTT.

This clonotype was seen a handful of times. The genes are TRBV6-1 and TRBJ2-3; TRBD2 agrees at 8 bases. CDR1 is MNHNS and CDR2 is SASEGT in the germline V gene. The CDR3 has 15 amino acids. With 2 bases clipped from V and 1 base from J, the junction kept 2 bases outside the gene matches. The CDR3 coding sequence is TGTGCCAGCAGTGAACCGGGAGGGGGCACAGATACGCAGTATTTT. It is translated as CASSEPGGGTDTQYF.